These 18 T cell receptor beta chains came from one sample sequenced in a study of blood T cells in healthy people across ages. A second PCR of about 7 to 11 cycles used a sample-barcoded 5' primer and a J-beta primer mix. TCRdb fed the 5' RACE reads into MiXCR, producing one record per CDR3 protein. The profile covers 1.5 million to 2 million distinct CDR3 sequences, with roughly 50% appearing a single time and about 2.1% taken by the ten largest. Sequenced sample: blood. The receptors shown here come from a woman aged 35 to 49 in good health.

The chain employs TRBV20-1 and TRBJ2-3; D unresolved. Germline loops: CDR1 DFQATT, CDR2 SNEGSKA (reference sequence). CDR3 length: 17 residues. V was shortened by 3 bases and J by 3 bases, with 22 bases between the two germline ends. This chain's CDR3 is CSARDRLQELRTDTQYF. CDR3 coding DNA: TGCAGTGCTAGGGACCGCCTGCAAGAGCTTCGTACAGATACGCAGTATTTT.

The chain combines TRBV12-3 or TRBV12-4 with TRBJ2-3; TRBD2 agrees at 8 bases. V lost 4 bases to trimming and J lost 3 bases; unmatched junction nucleotides: 9. This CDR3 has 16 amino acids. The CDR3 nucleotides read TGTGCCAGCAGTTCCCAGGCCGGACTAGCAACAGATACGCAGTATTTT. It yields the protein CASSSQAGLATDTQYF.

The chain links TRBV2 to TRBJ2-7; unclear D gene. The CDR3 spans 14 residues. CDR1 and CDR2 (germline): SNHLY, FYNNEI. V shed 2 bases and J shed 3 bases, with 11 bases lying between them. Written as DNA, the CDR3 is TGTGCCAGCAGTGAAACCGGAAAATTCTACGAGCAGTACTTC. As protein: CASSETGKFYEQYF.

This clonotype was counted between two and nine times. The gene calls are TRBV27 and TRBJ2-1, with 10 bases that match TRBD1. CDR3 length equals 16 residues. Germline V gene lookup returns CDR1 MNHEY and CDR2 SMNVEV (reference sequence). The V gene end was trimmed by 6 bases and the J gene end by 1 base; junction bases not matched to a gene: 6. CDR3 sequence: CASSTWDRGSYNEQFF. Written as DNA, the CDR3 is TGTGCCAGCAGCACCTGGGACAGGGGTTCCTACAATGAGCAGTTCTTC.

The V and J genes are TRBV5-1 and TRBJ1-1; D is uncertain. V was trimmed by 1 base and J by 1 base, leaving 11 bases between them. This CDR3 region has 15 residues. Germline values: CDR1 SGHRS, CDR2 YFSETQ. In DNA, the CDR3 is TGCGCCAGCAGCTTGTGGCCAGGAGCGAACACTGAAGCTTTCTTT. Amino acids: CASSLWPGANTEAFF.

The chain recombines TRBV12-3 or TRBV12-4 with TRBJ2-1, with D possibly matching TRBD2 (5 bases). This CDR3 region has 15 residues. Trimming stripped 7 bases from V and 5 bases from J, with 18 bases between. For the CDR3, the DNA is TGTGCCAGCAACAAACCGGGGTTCCCCAACAATGAGCAGTTCTTC. This codes for CASNKPGFPNNEQFF.

Concerning this clonotype itself: At one end, the junction sequence differs from germline, possibly due to a read error. The CDR3 spells CSASTGERFF. The CDR3 DNA sequence: TGCAGTGCTAGCACAGGAGAGCGGTTCTTC. This chain connects TRBV20-1 to TRBJ2-1; tentatively, D is TRBD1 (5 bases). The germline gives CDR1 DFQATT, CDR2 SNEGSKA (reference sequence). The CDR3 is 10 amino acids.

The sample holds a few counts of this clonotype. V and J are TRBV7-2 and TRBJ2-4; D uncertain. This CDR3 spans 15 amino acids. V lost 5 bases to trimming and J lost 0 bases, with 11 bases between them. Looked up from germline, CDR1 is SGHTA and CDR2 is FQGNSA. DNA of the CDR3: TGTGCCAGCAGCCGTCAGACGGTAGCCAAAAACATTCAGTACTTC. It encodes CASSRQTVAKNIQYF.

This chain uses TRBV9 with TRBJ1-4; D uncertain. V lost 4 bases to trimming and J lost 0 bases, with 13 bases between them. CDR3 length: 16 residues. Germline CDR1 SGDLS, CDR2 YYNGEE. The CDR3: CASSPSLRPTNEKLFF. DNA for the CDR3: TGTGCCAGCAGCCCAAGCCTCCGCCCAACTAATGAAAAACTGTTTTTT. The variable domain in full, with the rest retrieved from reference TRBV9 and TRBJ1-4, is DSGVTQTPKHLITATGQRVTLRCSPRSGDLSVYWYQQSLDQGLQFLIQYYNGEERAKGNILERFSAQQFPDLHSELNLSSLELGDSALYFCASSPSLRPTNEKLFFGSGTQLSVL.

The chain couples TRBV6-5 to TRBJ2-3; perhaps TRBD2 as D (6 bases). The CDR3 is made up of 14 amino acids. Deletions cut 11 bases from V and 2 bases from J, with 17 bases between. Germline V gene lookup returns CDR1 MNHEY and CDR2 SVGAGI. The CDR3 loop is CAAGAGRFTDTQYF. In DNA form, the CDR3 reads TGTGCCGCTGGTGCGGGGCGATTCACAGATACGCAGTATTTT.

The chain is built from TRBV6-5 and TRBJ1-1, with 9 nucleotides matching TRBD1. The CDR3 is made up of 14 amino acids. With V trimmed by 5 bases and J by 7 bases, 8 bases remained unmatched. Per the germline V gene, CDR1 is MNHEY and CDR2 is SVGAGI. CDR3 amino acids: CASSGRDRAFEAFF. The CDR3 DNA follows: TGTGCCAGCAGTGGGAGGGACAGGGCATTTGAAGCTTTCTTT.

The J gene is TRBJ2-3, the V gene TRBV7-6, with D tentatively TRBD2 (5 bases). Germline CDR1 SGHVS, CDR2 FNYEAQ. This CDR3 has 15 residues. Trimming shortened V by 6 bases and J by 1 base, and 14 bases separated the two germline ends. Here the CDR3 reads CASRPQAVGTDTQYF. The CDR3 DNA reads TGTGCCAGCAGGCCCCAAGCGGTCGGCACAGATACGCAGTATTTT.

This clonotype was seen a handful of times. The chain has TRBV7-9 and TRBJ2-5; the D is unclear. V lost 5 bases and J 1 base, leaving 17 bases between the germline ends. CDR3 length equals 16 residues. Looked up from germline, CDR1 is SEHNR and CDR2 is FQNEAQ (reference sequence). As DNA, the CDR3 is TGTGCCAGCAGCCCGCGATCAAACGGTGGCCAAGAGACCCAGTACTTC. Amino acid sequence: CASSPRSNGGQETQYF.

For this clonotype: Given the absence of the conserved phenylalanine or tryptophan at the CDR3 end, a read error is likely. The CDR3 loop is CASSSQRGGTYEQYL. CDR3 DNA: TGTGCCAGCAGTTCTCAGCGGGGGGGGACCTACGAGCAGTACTTA. This sequence joins TRBV6-5 and TRBJ2-7; 10 positions match TRBD2. J was trimmed by 2 bases and V by 4 bases; bases with no gene match: 5. Per germline, CDR1 MNHEY and CDR2 SVGAGI. CDR3 length: 15 amino acids.

The chain links TRBV6-5 to TRBJ1-1; D gene unclear. The CDR3 extends over 15 amino acids. Trimming pared 1 base from V and 1 base from J, leaving 10 bases between. CDR1 MNHEY and CDR2 SVGAGI come from the germline V gene. The CDR3 coding sequence is TGTGCCAGCAGTTACTTTCGGGAAGCGAACACTGAAGCTTTCTTT. Protein product: CASSYFREANTEAFF.

The chain couples TRBV15 to TRBJ2-4; D not certain. Judging by the DNA end, TRBJ2-7 fits better; the J call may be wrong. Germline CDR1 and CDR2: LNHNV and YYDKDF (reference sequence). This CDR3 region has 19 residues. The DNA of the CDR3 is TGTGCCACCAGCAGCTCCCAGAATTCAAGATTCCTTTATGACGACGAGCAGTACTTC. It yields the protein CATSSSQNSRFLYDDEQYF.

V gene TRBV7-2 combines with J gene TRBJ2-3; D may be TRBD2 (6 bases). Germline CDR1 SGHTA, CDR2 FQGNSA. The CDR3 is made up of 17 amino acids. Trimming pared 7 bases from V and 0 bases from J, leaving 20 bases between. CDR3 sequence (DNA): TGTGCCAGCATCCTAAGGTCCGCGGGGACTAGCACAGATACGCAGTATTTT. Amino acid sequence: CASILRSAGTSTDTQYF.

This clonotype showed up many times. This chain's CDR3 is CASSPDRGSSYEQYF. The CDR3, as DNA: TGTGCCAGCAGTCCCGACAGGGGGAGCTCCTACGAGCAGTACTTC. The chain joins TRBV4-2 to TRBJ2-7; 9 bases line up with TRBD1. This CDR3 has 15 residues. The V segment lost 6 bases and the J segment 0 bases; nucleotides outside the gene matches: 6. The germline V gene encodes CDR1 LGHNA and CDR2 YNFKEQ.